One and the same sample provided the 9 T cell receptor beta chains below, sequenced in a study of blood T cell repertoires in COVID-19. Data came from immunoSEQ multiplex PCR; TCRdb stores just in-frame clones and leaves some out. Found here are approximately 130,000 clones, over 80% of them singletons; the top ten hold around a tenth. The specimen sequenced was peripheral blood. All receptors come from a man aged 35-49 years with active or convalescent COVID-19.

The chain is built from TRBV25-1 and TRBJ2-3; a weak D match, TRBD1 (5 bases). The V gene's germline CDR1 is MGHDK and CDR2 SYGVNS. The CDR3 has 16 amino acids. Trimming shortened V by 5 bases and J by 1 base, and 16 bases separated the two germline ends. CDR3 amino acids: CASSPPDTSGTDTQYF. The DNA of the CDR3 is TGTGCCAGCAGTCCACCGGACACGTCGGGCACAGATACGCAGTATTTT.

The chain couples TRBV3-1 (or the pseudogene TRBV3-2) to TRBJ2-3; D call uncertain. With 4 bases removed from V and 0 bases from J, the gap between germline ends came to 11 bases. The CDR3 is 15 residues long. The germline CDR1 and CDR2 sequences are LGHDT and YNNKEL (reference sequence). CDR3 in DNA: TGTGCCAGCAGCCCGACTTTCTCTAGCACAGATACGCAGTATTTT. Its protein product is CASSPTFSSTDTQYF.

The rearrangement uses TRBV7-2 and TRBJ2-3; 7 nucleotides agree with TRBD2. This CDR3 is 15 amino acids long. V was clipped by 1 base and J by 2 bases; unmatched bases: 3. CDR1 and CDR2 (germline): SGHTA, FQGNSA. The CDR3 sequence: CASSLGLAHTDTQYF. As DNA, the CDR3 is TGTGCCAGCAGCTTAGGACTAGCCCACACAGATACGCAGTATTTT.

This chain joins TRBV7-2 and TRBJ2-3, with TRBD1 as a possible D gene (5 bases). CDR3 length: 14 residues. V was cut by 1 base and J by 4 bases, with 9 bases left in between. Germline V CDR1 and CDR2: SGHTA, FQGNSA. The CDR3 sequence is CASSLGLGADTQYF. The CDR3 DNA is TGTGCCAGCAGCTTAGGATTAGGGGCAGATACGCAGTATTTT. The entire variable domain, with the rest obtained from reference TRBV7-2 and TRBJ2-3, is as follows: GAGVSQSPSNKVTEKGKDVELRCDPISGHTALYWYRQSLGQGLEFLIYFQGNSAPDKSGLPSDRFSAERTGGSVSTLTIQRTQQEDSAVYLCASSLGLGADTQYFGPGTRLTVL.

The CDR3 sequence: CASSPWAGVAEKLFF. DNA of the CDR3: TGTGCCAGCAGCCCTTGGGCAGGGGTGGCTGAAAAACTGTTTTTT. The chain links TRBV28 to TRBJ1-4; D is possibly TRBD1 (6 bases). V was shortened by 6 bases and J by 7 bases, with 18 bases between the two germline ends. The CDR3 consists of 15 residues. Germline lookup yields CDR1 MDHEN and CDR2 SYDVKM. Drawing the rest from reference TRBV28 and TRBJ1-4, the complete variable domain is DVKVTQSSRYLVKRTGEKVFLECVQDMDHENMFWYRQDPGLGLRLIYFSYDVKMKEKGDIPEGYSVSREKKERFSLILESASTNQTSMYLCASSPWAGVAEKLFFGSGTQLSVL.

With respect to this clone: A much larger clone sits a single nucleotide away, making a read error possible. The V and J genes are TRBV6-4 and TRBJ2-1, with 13 positions matching TRBD2. Germline CDR1 and CDR2: MRHNA and SNTAGT. With V trimmed by 0 bases and J by 9 bases, 2 bases remained unmatched. CDR3 length equals 15 residues. The CDR3 loop reads CASSDSTSGGSEQFF. Here the CDR3 DNA reads TGTGCCAGCAGTGACTCGACTAGCGGGGGGAGTGAGCAGTTCTTC.

The chain joins TRBV7-2 to TRBJ2-7, with a tentative D call TRBD1 (5 bases). The CDR3 has 16 amino acids. Germline loops: CDR1 SGHTA, CDR2 FQGNSA. With 1 base removed from V and 0 bases from J, the gap between germline ends came to 13 bases. In DNA form, the CDR3 reads TGTGCCAGCAGCTTAGATCTGGCAGGGAACTCCTACGAGCAGTACTTC. This sequence encodes CASSLDLAGNSYEQYF.

The CDR3 DNA reads TGCGCCAGCAGCTTGTCCTTGGACAGGCCATCCTACGAGCAGTACTTC. Translating gives CASSLSLDRPSYEQYF. The chain joins TRBV5-1 to TRBJ2-7, with 7 bases that match TRBD1. Trimming removed 1 base from V and 1 base from J; junction bases left unmatched: 8. CDR1 SGHRS and CDR2 YFSETQ come from the germline V gene. The CDR3 is 16 residues long.

The chain links TRBV5-1 to TRBJ1-2, with TRBD1 matching 7 bases. Germline CDR1 is SGHRS and CDR2 is YFSETQ. The junction had 2 bases not matched to a gene; V was cut back by 4 bases and J by 2 bases. This CDR3 region has 13 residues. The CDR3 nucleotides are TGCGCCAGCAGCGGACAGGAGAACTATGGCTACACCTTC. Its translation is CASSGQENYGYTF.